Listed below are T cell receptor beta chains from one sample, sequenced in a study of cytomegalovirus exposure and HLA in healthy donors. The protocol was immunoSEQ multiplex PCR, while the TCRdb copy is restricted to in-frame clones and leaves out a portion. The sample shows 85,000 to 100,000 clones, around 64% of them seen only once. Sequencing was performed on PBMCs. These receptor sequences come from a man in his sixties in good health and CMV-seronegative. CDR3s include the opening cysteine and the closing phenylalanine or tryptophan. The order of the fields is J gene, V gene, clone size, D gene, CDR3 DNA, CDR3 protein. A D gene is named only where the DNA matches it firmly. Expanded clones are given a class, and other clones once, few, many or no size at all.

J: TRBJ2-3
V: TRBV5-1
size: .
D: .
DNA: TGCGCCAGCAGCTCACCGGGAGACAGCGACACAGATACGCAGTATTTT
CDR3: CASSSPGDSDTDTQYF

J: TRBJ1-2
V: TRBV11-3
size: .
D: .
DNA: TGTGCCAGCAGCTACTCGTCCCCTGGTGACTATGGCTACACCTTC
CDR3: CASSYSSPGDYGYTF

J: TRBJ1-1
V: TRBV19
size: once
D: .
DNA: TGTGCCAGTAATAGTATTGCGAGGGACACTGAAGCTTTCTTT
CDR3: CASNSIARDTEAFF

J: TRBJ1-4
V: TRBV28
size: .
D: .
DNA: TGTGCCAGCAGTTTCAGGAAGGCGGGGAGTAATGAAAAACTGTTTTTT
CDR3: CASSFRKAGSNEKLFF

J: TRBJ1-3
V: TRBV25-1
size: .
D: .
DNA: TGTGCCAGCAGGGCACAGGGCCTCTCTGGAAACACCATATATTTT
CDR3: CASRAQGLSGNTIYF

J: TRBJ1-6
V: TRBV2
size: .
D: TRBD1
DNA: TGTGCCAGCAGTCCCCCCGGGACAGGGACTTCACCCCTCCACTTT
CDR3: CASSPPGTGTSPLHF

J: TRBJ2-1
V: TRBV27
size: .
D: TRBD2
DNA: TGTGCCAGCAGTTTATCCGCACTAGCGGGGGTCCATGAGCAGTTCTTC
CDR3: CASSLSALAGVHEQFF

J: TRBJ1-2
V: TRBV28
size: .
D: .
DNA: TGTGCCAGCAGTTTATCCGACTATGGCTACACCTTC
CDR3: CASSLSDYGYTF

J: TRBJ2-3
V: TRBV5-1
size: .
D: .
DNA: TGCGCCAGCAGCTTGGTAGGAGGGTCCACAGATACGCAGTATTTT
CDR3: CASSLVGGSTDTQYF

J: TRBJ2-3
V: TRBV9
size: few
D: TRBD2
DNA: TGTGCCAGCAGCGTTAGCGGGAGAACAGATACGCAGTATTTT
CDR3: CASSVSGRTDTQYF

J: TRBJ2-6
V: TRBV6-1
size: .
D: .
DNA: TGTGCTTGTGGCAGTCGCTCTGGGGCCAACGTCCTGACTTTC
CDR3: CACGSRSGANVLTF

J: TRBJ2-7
V: TRBV2
size: few
D: .
DNA: TGTGCCAGCAGTGATAATAAGGGACTCCGAACTCCTATGGCCCTTTACGAGCAGTACTTC
CDR3: CASSDNKGLRTPMALYEQYF

J: TRBJ1-4
V: TRBV6-6
size: .
D: .
DNA: TGTGCCAGCAGTTTACCCTCGGGACAACGTGGTGAAAAACTGTTTTTT
CDR3: CASSLPSGQRGEKLFF

J: TRBJ1-1
V: TRBV27
size: .
D: TRBD1
DNA: TGTGCCAGCAGTTATTACAGGGGAGGCACTGAAGCTTTCTTT
CDR3: CASSYYRGGTEAFF

J: TRBJ1-1
V: TRBV19
size: once
D: .
DNA: TGTGCCAGTAGTATTTCGGGACACATAATGAACACTGAAGCTTTCTTT
CDR3: CASSISGHIMNTEAFF

J: TRBJ2-5
V: TRBV9
size: .
D: .
DNA: TGTGCCAGCAGCGTAGGACAGATTGAGACCCAGTACTTC
CDR3: CASSVGQIETQYF

J: TRBJ1-1
V: TRBV11-2
size: .
D: .
DNA: TGTGCCAGCAGTGACGGGGTAAACGCTGAAGCTTTCTTT
CDR3: CASSDGVNAEAFF

J: TRBJ1-5
V: TRBV27
size: .
D: .
DNA: TGTGCCAGCAGCCCCATTGGGGGGAATCAGCCCCAGCATTTT
CDR3: CASSPIGGNQPQHF

J: TRBJ2-2
V: TRBV19
size: .
D: .
DNA: TGTGCCAGTAGTTTCGACACCGGGGAGCTGTTTTTT
CDR3: CASSFDTGELFF

J: TRBJ1-5
V: TRBV28
size: .
D: TRBD1
DNA: TGTGCCAGCAGTTTATTCTCCGTAGGGACAGGGGGCCGGGTCTCCCGTCAACCCCAGCATTTT
CDR3: CASSLFSVGTGGRVSRQPQHF

J: TRBJ1-2
V: TRBV11-1
size: .
D: .
DNA: TGTGCCAGCAGCGCGACAGCCGAAGGGAACTATGGCTACACCTTC
CDR3: CASSATAEGNYGYTF

J: TRBJ2-1
V: TRBV14
size: few
D: TRBD2
DNA: TGTGCCAGCAGCCAACGCTTTGGGCGGGAGGGGTACAATGAGCAGTTCTTC
CDR3: CASSQRFGREGYNEQFF

J: TRBJ2-4
V: TRBV29-1
size: .
D: .
DNA: TGCAGCGTTGAGGAGAGGACTGGTAGCATTCAGTACTTC
CDR3: CSVEERTGSIQYF

J: TRBJ2-1
V: TRBV7-8
size: .
D: .
DNA: TGTGCCAGCAGCTCAGACAGCACCTACAATGAGCAGTTCTTC
CDR3: CASSSDSTYNEQFF

J: TRBJ2-7
V: TRBV11-2
size: .
D: TRBD2
DNA: TGTGCCAGCAGCTTAGCGGGGGGTATCTACGAGCAGTACTTC
CDR3: CASSLAGGIYEQYF

J: TRBJ1-3
V: TRBV5-1
size: .
D: .
DNA: TGCGCCAGCAGCTTCTCTTGGGACACTGGAAACACCATATATTTT
CDR3: CASSFSWDTGNTIYF